These 9 T cell receptor beta chains came from one sample sequenced in a study of shared clonotypes between healthy human individuals. Profiled with immunoSEQ multiplex PCR; TCRdb holds only in-frame clones, not every one. The repertoire consists of about 600,000 clones, with almost 97% occurring once and the leading ten covering 0.045% to 0.06%. Sample: naive CD4+ T cells sorted from blood. Subset noted: CD45RA+ positively selected. The origin of the receptors is a woman younger than 45 in good health.

The rearrangement uses TRBV7-2 and TRBJ1-2; TRBD1 aligns across 7 bases. Trimming took 5 bases from V and 4 from J; bases not matched to a gene: 7. CDR3 length: 14 amino acids. Germline CDR1 SGHTA, CDR2 FQGNSA. For the CDR3, the DNA is TGTGCCAGCAGCCAATCGTGGGACAGCTATGGCTACACCTTC. Its protein is CASSQSWDSYGYTF.

The chain employs TRBV2 and TRBJ2-1; maybe TRBD1 (6 bases). CDR3 length equals 13 residues. Germline CDR1 reads SNHLY; CDR2 reads FYNNEI. The germline V and J ends were trimmed by 7 bases and 6 bases, with 13 bases remaining between them. In nucleotides, the CDR3 is TGTGCCAGCACAGGGGTGAGGGCCAATGAGCAGTTCTTC. Its protein product is CASTGVRANEQFF.

J is TRBJ1-2 and V is TRBV10-2; D ambiguous. The CDR3 sequence is 13 residues long. V lost 0 bases and J 10 bases, leaving 12 bases between the germline ends. The germline CDR1 and CDR2 sequences are WSHSY and SAAADI. The chain's CDR3 is CASSESPPGHYTF. For the CDR3, the DNA is TGCGCCAGCAGTGAGTCCCCGCCCGGCCACTACACCTTC.

The chain joins TRBV11-2 to TRBJ2-3, with 10 bases that match TRBD1. Germline trimming cut 6 bases from V and 4 bases from J; bases unmatched to any gene: 13. Germline assignment: CDR1 SGHAT and CDR2 FQNNGV. This CDR3 has 17 residues. In DNA, the CDR3 is TGTGCCAGCAGTTCCGGGGGAGGACAGGGGGTATCAGATACGCAGTATTTT. Encoded protein: CASSSGGGQGVSDTQYF. Variable domain in full (rest from reference TRBV11-2 and TRBJ2-3): EAGVAQSPRYKIIEKRQSVAFWCNPISGHATLYWYQQILGQGPKLLIQFQNNGVVDDSQLPKDRFSAERLKGVDSTLKIQPAKLEDSAVYLCASSSGGGQGVSDTQYFGPGTRLTVL.

This chain links TRBV5-8 with TRBJ1-2, with D unclear. CDR1 is SGHTS, CDR2 YDEGEE, per germline. The CDR3 consists of 10 residues. V gave up 7 bases and J gave up 2 bases, with 3 bases separating them. The CDR3 loop reads CASVNYGYTF. The CDR3 bases are TGTGCCAGCGTGAACTATGGCTACACCTTC.

This rearrangement joins TRBV29-1 to TRBJ2-5; D gene unclear. In germline, CDR1 is SQVTM, CDR2 ANQGSEA. Trimming shortened V by 3 bases and J by 5 bases, and 13 bases separated the two germline ends. The CDR3 spans 13 residues. CDR3 sequence: CSVDPVGEETQYF. Here the CDR3 DNA reads TGCAGCGTTGACCCCGTGGGTGAGGAGACCCAGTACTTC.

The chain has TRBV19 and TRBJ2-1, with TRBD2 matching 13 bases. After removal of 4 bases from V and 5 bases from J, the junction contained 2 bases not matched to a gene. The CDR3 length is 15 residues. The germline V gene encodes CDR1 LNHDA and CDR2 SQIVND (reference sequence). The CDR3 loop is CASSTGTSGNNEQFF. In DNA, the CDR3 is TGTGCCAGTAGTACCGGGACTAGCGGGAACAATGAGCAGTTCTTC. Drawing the rest from reference TRBV19 and TRBJ2-1, the complete variable domain is DGGITQSPKYLFRKEGQNVTLSCEQNLNHDAMYWYRQDPGQGLRLIYYSQIVNDFQKGDIAEGYSVSREKKESFPLTVTSAQKNPTAFYLCASSTGTSGNNEQFFGPGTRLTVL.

CDR3 in amino acids: CASTTLEGRDEQFF. The CDR3 DNA sequence: TGTGCCAGCACTACTCTGGAGGGCCGCGATGAGCAGTTCTTC. This chain uses TRBV27 with TRBJ2-1; D may be TRBD2 (6 bases). The CDR3 contains 14 residues. CDR1 is MNHEY and CDR2 is SMNVEV in the germline V gene (reference sequence). V lost 7 bases to trimming and J lost 8 bases, with 18 bases between them.

The chain joins TRBV6-1 to TRBJ1-2; 10 nucleotides agree with TRBD1. V was pared by 6 bases and J by 4 bases, with 8 bases of the junction left unmatched. The germline V gene has CDR1 MNHNS and CDR2 SASEGT. This CDR3 has 15 amino acids. Written as DNA, the CDR3 is TGTGCCAGCAGAACTACGACAGGGGGCGGCTATGGCTACACCTTC. This sequence encodes CASRTTTGGGYGYTF.